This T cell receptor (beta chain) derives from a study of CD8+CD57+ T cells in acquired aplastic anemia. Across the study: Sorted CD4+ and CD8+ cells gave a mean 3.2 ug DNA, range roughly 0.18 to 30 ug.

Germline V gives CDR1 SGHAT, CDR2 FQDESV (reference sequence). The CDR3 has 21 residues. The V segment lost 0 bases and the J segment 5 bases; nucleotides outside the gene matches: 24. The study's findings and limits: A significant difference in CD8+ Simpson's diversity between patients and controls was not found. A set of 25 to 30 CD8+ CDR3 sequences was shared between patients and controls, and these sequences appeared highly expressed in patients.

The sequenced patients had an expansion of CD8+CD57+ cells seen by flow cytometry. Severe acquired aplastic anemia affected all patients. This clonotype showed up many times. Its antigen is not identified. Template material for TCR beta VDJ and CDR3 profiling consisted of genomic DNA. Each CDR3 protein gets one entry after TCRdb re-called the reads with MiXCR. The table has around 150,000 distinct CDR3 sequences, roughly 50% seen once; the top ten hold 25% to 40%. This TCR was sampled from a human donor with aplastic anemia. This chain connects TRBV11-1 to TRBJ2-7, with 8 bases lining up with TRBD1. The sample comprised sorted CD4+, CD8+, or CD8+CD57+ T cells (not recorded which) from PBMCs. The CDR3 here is CASSLAAVVGQEVVWLDEQYF. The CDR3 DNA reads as TGTGCCAGCAGCTTAGCCGCGGTCGTGGGACAGGAGGTGGTGTGGCTGGACGAGCAGTACTTC.